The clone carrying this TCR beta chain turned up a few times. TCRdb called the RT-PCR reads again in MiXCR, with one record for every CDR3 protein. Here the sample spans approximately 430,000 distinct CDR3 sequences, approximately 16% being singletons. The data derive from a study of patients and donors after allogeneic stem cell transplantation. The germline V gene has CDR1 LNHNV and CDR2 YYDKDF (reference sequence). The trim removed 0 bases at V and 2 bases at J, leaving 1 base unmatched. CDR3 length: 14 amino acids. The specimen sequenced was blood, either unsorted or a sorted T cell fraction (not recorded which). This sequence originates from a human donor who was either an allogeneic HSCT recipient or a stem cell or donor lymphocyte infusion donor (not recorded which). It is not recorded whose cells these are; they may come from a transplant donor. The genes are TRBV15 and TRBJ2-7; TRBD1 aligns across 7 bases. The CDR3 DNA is TGTGCCACCAGCAGAGAGACAGGGACCTACGAGCAGTACTTC. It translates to CATSRETGTYEQYF. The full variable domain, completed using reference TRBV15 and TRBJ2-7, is DAMVIQNPRYQVTQFGKPVTLSCSQTLNHNVMYWYQQKSSQAPKLLFHYYDKDFNNEADTPDNFQSRRPNTSFCFLDIRSPGLGDTAMYLCATSRETGTYEQYFGPGTRLTVT.